The 5 T cell receptor beta chains below come from one sample, sequenced in a study of PD-1 blockade in classical Hodgkin lymphoma. Time point of the sample: cycle 4 day 1 (C4D1), after less than 7 weeks of nivolumab. Following autologous stem cell transplantation, relapse occurred in every patient, and exposure to brentuximab vedotin varied. Generated by immunoSEQ multiplex PCR, the TCRdb table keeps only in-frame clones and is missing some. The table has under 60,000 clones, around nine tenths seen once. The specimen comprised peripheral blood mononuclear cells (PBMCs), sampled before the fourth cycle of nivolumab. The receptors were sampled from a human donor with classical Hodgkin lymphoma.

V usage is TRBV28 and J usage is TRBJ1-3; TRBD1 aligns across 7 bases. V lost 6 bases to trimming and J lost 4 bases; unmatched junction nucleotides: 6. CDR1 is MDHEN and CDR2 is SYDVKM in the germline V gene. The CDR3 sequence is 14 residues long. CDR3 region: CASSYRGLGNTIYF. The DNA for the CDR3 is TGTGCCAGCAGCTATAGGGGGCTGGGAAACACCATATATTTT.

V usage is TRBV9 and J usage is TRBJ2-7, with 8 bases fitting TRBD2. CDR3 size: 14 residues. The J segment lost 2 bases and the V segment lost 0 bases, leaving 1 base of the junction unmatched. Germline CDR1 reads SGDLS; CDR2 reads YYNGEE. CDR3 DNA: TGTGCCAGCAGCGTAGCGGGGGGGCCCTACGAGCAGTACTTC. It yields the protein CASSVAGGPYEQYF.

The chain has TRBV7-2 and TRBJ2-7, with 7 bases lining up with TRBD1. The germline V gene has CDR1 SGHTA and CDR2 FQGNSA. J was trimmed by 7 bases and V by 2 bases; bases with no gene match: 11. The CDR3 has 15 amino acids. CDR3 DNA sequence: TGTGCCAGCAGCTTACATCAAAGGGGGCCAGGGGAGCAGTACTTC. Protein: CASSLHQRGPGEQYF.

The rearrangement uses TRBV10-3 and TRBJ2-1; 7 bases agree with TRBD2. The CDR3 contains 17 residues. Trimming cost V 0 bases and J 0 bases; bases outside gene matches: 5. Germline CDR1 reads ENHRY; CDR2 reads SYGVKD. Written as DNA, the CDR3 is TGTGCCATCAGTGAGTCGATGGCGGGAGTCTCCTACAATGAGCAGTTCTTC. Its translation is CAISESMAGVSYNEQFF.

This clone was seen just once. The gene calls are TRBV11-2 and TRBJ2-1; TRBD1 matches 7 bases. This CDR3 region has 17 residues. Germline CDR1 is SGHAT and CDR2 is FQNNGV. V was clipped by 1 base and J by 5 bases; unmatched bases: 11. The CDR3 reads CASSLVGGPHLNNEQFF. CDR3 nucleotide sequence: TGTGCCAGCAGCTTAGTAGGGGGCCCTCACCTAAACAATGAGCAGTTCTTC.